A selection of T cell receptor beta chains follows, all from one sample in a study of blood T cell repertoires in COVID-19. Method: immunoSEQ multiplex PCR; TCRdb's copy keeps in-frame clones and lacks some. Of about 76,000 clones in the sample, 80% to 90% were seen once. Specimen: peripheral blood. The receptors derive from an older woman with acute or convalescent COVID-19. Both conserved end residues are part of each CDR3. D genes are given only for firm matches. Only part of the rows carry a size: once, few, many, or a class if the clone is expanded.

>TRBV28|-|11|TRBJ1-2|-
TGTGCCAGCAGTTTTCTCTATGGCTACACCTTC
CASSFLYGYTF
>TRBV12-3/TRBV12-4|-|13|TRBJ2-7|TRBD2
TGTGCCAGCAGTTTAGGCGGGGGGGCAGGGGTGTTTTTC
CASSLGGGAGVFF
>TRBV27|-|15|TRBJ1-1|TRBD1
TGTGCCAGCAGTCCGTGGACAGGGCTGAACACTGAAGCTTTCTTT
CASSPWTGLNTEAFF
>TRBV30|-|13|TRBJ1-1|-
TGTGCCTGGAACCGGGACAAAGGCACTGAAGCTTTCTTT
CAWNRDKGTEAFF
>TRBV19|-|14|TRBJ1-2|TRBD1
TGTGCCAGTAGTCCCTCGGGACAGCTCTATGGCTACACCTTC
CASSPSGQLYGYTF
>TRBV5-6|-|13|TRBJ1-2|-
TGTGCCAGCAGCTTTCCACGGGGCTATGGCTACACCTTC
CASSFPRGYGYTF
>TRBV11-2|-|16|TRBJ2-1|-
TGTGCCAGCAGCTTACGACCAGACAGCAGGATCAATGAGCAGTTCTTC
CASSLRPDSRINEQFF
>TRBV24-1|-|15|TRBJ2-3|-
TGTGCCACCAGTGATTTGGAAGTTAAAAGGGGGACGCAGTATTTT
CATSDLEVKRGTQYF
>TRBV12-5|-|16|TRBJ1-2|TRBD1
TGTGCTAGTGGTTCACCGCGGGACAGGGGAGGATATGGCTACACCTTC
CASGSPRDRGGYGYTF
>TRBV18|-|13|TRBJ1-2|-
TGTGCCAGCTCACCTGGCAGGGATTGGGGCTACACCTTC
CASSPGRDWGYTF
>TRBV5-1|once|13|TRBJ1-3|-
TGCGCCAGCACCGACATCTCTGGAAACACCATATATTTT
CASTDISGNTIYF
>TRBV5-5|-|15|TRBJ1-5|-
TGTGCCAGCAGCTTCGGCAGGGTGGGCAATCAGCCCCAGCATTTT
CASSFGRVGNQPQHF
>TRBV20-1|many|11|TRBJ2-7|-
TGCAGTGCTAGAAACAGCTACGAGCAGTACTTC
CSARNSYEQYF
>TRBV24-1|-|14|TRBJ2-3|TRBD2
TGTGCCACCGAAACTAGCGGGGGCACAGATACGCAGTATTTT
CATETSGGTDTQYF
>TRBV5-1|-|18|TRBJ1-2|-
TGCGCCAGCAGCTTGTTTAGCCGGGAGACAGTTACTAACTATGGCTACACCTTC
CASSLFSRETVTNYGYTF
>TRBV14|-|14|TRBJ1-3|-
TGTGCCAGCAGCCAGGGGGCCGGGGGAAACACCATATATTTT
CASSQGAGGNTIYF
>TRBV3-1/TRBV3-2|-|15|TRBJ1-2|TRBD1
TGTGCCAGCAGCGCCCGGACAGGGGGCCATTATGGCTACACCTTC
CASSARTGGHYGYTF
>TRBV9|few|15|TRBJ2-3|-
TGTGCCAGCAGCGTATTCCCAGGGATATGGGATACGCAGTATTTT
CASSVFPGIWDTQYF
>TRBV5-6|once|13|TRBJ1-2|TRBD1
TGTGCCAGCAGCCGGGACAGGGGATATGGCTACACCTTC
CASSRDRGYGYTF
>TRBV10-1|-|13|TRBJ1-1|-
TGCGCCAGCAGTCCCCAAGTTGACTCTGAAGCTTTCTTT
CASSPQVDSEAFF
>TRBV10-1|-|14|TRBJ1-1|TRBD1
TGCGCCAGCAGCCGGGACAGGGACTTAATGGGGGCTTTCTTT
CASSRDRDLMGAFF
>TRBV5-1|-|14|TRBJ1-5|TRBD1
TGCGCCAGCAGCTTGGGGGGACAGGATCAGCCCCAGCATTTT
CASSLGGQDQPQHF
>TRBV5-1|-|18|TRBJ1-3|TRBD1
TGCGCCAGCAGCTTGGAGCCGACAGGGGCCATCTCTGGAAACACCATATATTTT
CASSLEPTGAISGNTIYF
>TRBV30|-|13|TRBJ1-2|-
TGTGCCTGGAGTGTACAAGGGACTGCTGGCTACACCTTC
CAWSVQGTAGYTF
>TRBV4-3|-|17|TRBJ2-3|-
TGCGCCAGCAGCCCAACTGGCATGGGGGGTGCGACAGATACGCAGTATTTT
CASSPTGMGGATDTQYF
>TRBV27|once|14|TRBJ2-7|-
TGTGCCAGCAGTTTAGGGGGCGGTTTAGACGAGCAGTACTTC
CASSLGGGLDEQYF
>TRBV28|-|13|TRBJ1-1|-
TGTGCCACACAGTCCACGATGAACACTGAAGCTTTCTTT
CATQSTMNTEAFF
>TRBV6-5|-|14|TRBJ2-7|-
TGTGCCAGCAGTTACGCAGGGTTCGTAGGCGAGCAGTACTTC
CASSYAGFVGEQYF
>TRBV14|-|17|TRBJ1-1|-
TGTGCCAGCAGCCCGTCCTTGACAGTATATCAAAGCACTGAAGCTTTCTTT
CASSPSLTVYQSTEAFF
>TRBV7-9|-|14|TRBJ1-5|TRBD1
TGTGCCAGCAGCTTAGAGGGGGCCGGACAGCCCCAGCATTTT
CASSLEGAGQPQHF
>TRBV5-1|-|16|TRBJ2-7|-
TGCGCCAGCAGCTTGGCCCCAGGGGCCGTTTCCTACGAGCAGTACTTC
CASSLAPGAVSYEQYF
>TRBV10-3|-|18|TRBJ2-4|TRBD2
TGTGCCATCAGTGATGCGGCTAGCGGGGGACTAGCCAAAAACATTCAGTACTTC
CAISDAASGGLAKNIQYF
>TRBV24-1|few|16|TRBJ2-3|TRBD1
TGTGCCACCACGACAGGGGGCGGACCGGGGACAGATACGCAGTATTTT
CATTTGGGPGTDTQYF
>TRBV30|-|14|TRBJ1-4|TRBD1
TGTGCCTGGAGTCCGGACAGGGGAGGGGAAAAACTGTTTTTT
CAWSPDRGGEKLFF
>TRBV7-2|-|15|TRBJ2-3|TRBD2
TGTGCCAGCAGCTTAGCTCTAGCGGGCACAGATACGCAGTATTTT
CASSLALAGTDTQYF
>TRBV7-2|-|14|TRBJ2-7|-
TGTGCCAGCAGCCCTGGGGGCAGTACCTACGAGCAGTACTTC
CASSPGGSTYEQYF
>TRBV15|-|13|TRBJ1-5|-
TGTGCCACCAGCAAGACAGGAGATCAGCCCCAGCATTTT
CATSKTGDQPQHF
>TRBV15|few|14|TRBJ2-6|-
TGTGCCACCAGCCCAGGCACTGGGGCCAACGTCCTGACTTTC
CATSPGTGANVLTF
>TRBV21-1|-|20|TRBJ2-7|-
TGTGCCAGCCAAAGGCTTAAGGACAGGCAAGGAAATTGGAGCTCCTACGAGCAGTACTTC
CASQRLKDRQGNWSSYEQYF
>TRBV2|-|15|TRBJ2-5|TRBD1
TGTGCCAGCAGTGCTGACAGGGGGTTCTCAGAGACCCAGTACTTC
CASSADRGFSETQYF
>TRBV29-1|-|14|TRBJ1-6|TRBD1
TGCAGCGTCCAGCAGGGGGCTGGTAATTCACCCCTCCACTTT
CSVQQGAGNSPLHF
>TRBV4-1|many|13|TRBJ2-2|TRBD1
TGCGCCAGCAGCCAAGAACCGACAGGGCCGGTGTTTTTT
CASSQEPTGPVFF
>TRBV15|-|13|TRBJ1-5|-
TGTGCCACCAGCGAGGGTCATAATCAGCCCCAGCATTTT
CATSEGHNQPQHF
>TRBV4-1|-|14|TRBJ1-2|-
TGCGCCAGCAGCCAAGACCATACAGGGAGCGGCTACACCTTC
CASSQDHTGSGYTF
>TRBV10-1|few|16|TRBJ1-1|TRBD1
TGCGCCAGCAGTGAGTCTAACAGGGGAATGAACACTGAAGCTTTCTTT
CASSESNRGMNTEAFF
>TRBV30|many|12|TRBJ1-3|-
TGTGCCTGGAAGCGGAGTGGAAACACCATATATTTT
CAWKRSGNTIYF
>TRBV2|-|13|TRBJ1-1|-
TGTGCCAGCAGTGCCCTTGTACAGGTAAATGCTTTCTTT
CASSALVQVNAFF
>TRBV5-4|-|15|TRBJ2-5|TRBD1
TGTGCCAGCAGCCTCCGGGACAGGGCGGGAGAGACCCAGTACTTC
CASSLRDRAGETQYF
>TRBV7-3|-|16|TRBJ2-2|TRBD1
TGTGCCAGCAGCTTAGGGCAGGGGGCGCGAACCGGGGAGCTGTTTTTT
CASSLGQGARTGELFF
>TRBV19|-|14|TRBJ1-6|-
TGTGCCAGTAGTATAGCAGGGAGGGGTTCACCCCTCCACTTT
CASSIAGRGSPLHF
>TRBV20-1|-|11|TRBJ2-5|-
TGCAGTCGCGGCCCCCAAGAGACCCAGTACTTC
CSRGPQETQYF
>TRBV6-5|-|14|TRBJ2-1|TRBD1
TGTGCCAGCAACGTACAGGGGGCAGCTAATGAGCAGTTCTTC
CASNVQGAANEQFF
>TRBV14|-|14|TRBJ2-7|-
TGTGCCAGCAGCCATTTAACAGTTCCCTACGAGCAGTACTTC
CASSHLTVPYEQYF
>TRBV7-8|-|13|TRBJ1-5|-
TGTGCCAGCAGCCTGCGAGGTGATCAGCCCCAGCATTTT
CASSLRGDQPQHF
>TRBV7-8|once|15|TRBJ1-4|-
TGTGCCAGCAGCTTAGCGCAGGGCCAAAATGAAAAACTGTTTTTT
CASSLAQGQNEKLFF
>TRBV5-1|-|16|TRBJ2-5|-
TGCGCCAGCAGCTTGCCGACAGGCGACCTCCAAGAGACCCAGTACTTC
CASSLPTGDLQETQYF
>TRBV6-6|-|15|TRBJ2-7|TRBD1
TGTGCCAGCAGTTCCCCGACAGGGGTCCTGTACGAGCAGTACTTC
CASSSPTGVLYEQYF
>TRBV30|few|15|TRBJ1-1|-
TGTGCCTGGAGCCGTTCAGGGGCCCTGAACACTGAAGCTTTCTTT
CAWSRSGALNTEAFF
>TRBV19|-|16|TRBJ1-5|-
TGTGCCAGTAATCCCAGGGGCGGCTATAGCAATCAGCCCCAGCATTTT
CASNPRGGYSNQPQHF
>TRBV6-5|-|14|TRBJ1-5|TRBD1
TGTGCCAGCAGTACAACAGGGGGCCAGCAGCCCCAGCATTTT
CASSTTGGQQPQHF